This TCR beta chain was found in a study of beta chain features in type 1 diabetes (dated by TCRdb to between 2017 and 2018). Some background on the complete study: Mean age, gender distribution, total cell number and subset yield did not differ between patients and healthy donors. A total of around 100 million sorted cells were examined across all samples, and RNA yield correlated strongly with the number of cells per subset. The study compared TCRB repertoires of sorted circulating CD4+ T cell subsets between recently diagnosed type 1 diabetes patients and matched healthy donors. Regulatory and stem cell-like memory subsets were isolated from only 8 patients and about eight healthy donors, whereas naive and central memory subsets came from all 28 donors. The paper as a whole reports these results and caveats: Naive, central memory and regulatory TCRB repertoires appeared to be more similar among patients than among healthy donors. Type 1 diabetes patients showed a moderate but significant shortening of TCRB CDR3 length in all four CD4+ subsets. Because small numbers of individuals were included in the HLA sub-analyses, any influence of HLA type on TCRB rearrangement was left unresolved. Shorter templates might have been favored by PCR, but patient and control samples were amplified and corrected together, so both groups would have been affected equally by any skew. At VDJ recombination sites, patients with type 1 diabetes made fewer insertions and deleted more nucleotides, a pattern implying thymic rearrangement abnormalities. Sequencing cDNA rather than genomic DNA could over-represent highly expressing activated cells, although activation and CD3 levels did not differ between groups.

Each donor gave one peripheral blood draw, roughly 120 mL on average, collected into heparinised tubes. A BD FACSAria II and a panel including CD45RO, CCR7, CD25, CD127, CD95 and CD27 were used to sort naive, central memory, regulatory and stem cell-like memory CD4+ T cells. All sorted populations exceeded 95% purity. PBMCs were isolated immediately by Lymphoprep density gradient centrifugation and stained directly without culture. Samples were stained and sorted in pairs, with one healthy donor and one patient per experiment, so that batch effects were minimized. Between the V and J ends, shortened by 6 bases and 1 base respectively, the junction contains 10 bases. CDR1 SGHTA and CDR2 FQGNSA were looked up in the germline V gene. Reading from cysteine to phenylalanine, the CDR3 counts 13 amino acids. CDR3 DNA only is kept here, 39 bases in frame from base 1. This clone has just a few counts. The antigen it binds to is not known. The input lacks base qualities; no much larger clone sits a single base away.

The High Capacity cDNA Reverse Transcription Kit was used to reverse transcribe all of the isolated RNA, meaning that expressed TCRB transcripts were what got sequenced. Naive, central memory and regulatory T cell samples underwent deep immunoSEQ sequencing, averaging around 4 million total reads per sample. Sorted cells were lysed in RLT buffer and RNA was extracted with DNase-treated RNeasy Micro or Mini kits, depending on cell number. Each cell subset was processed separately to prevent cross-contamination, with patient and healthy donor samples processed together. TCRB sequences were amplified from cDNA with the immunoSEQ multiplex PCR, producing 87-bp fragments spanning the CDR3 region. Amplicons were sequenced on the Illumina HiSeq platform. As for how the authors treated the data: PCR bias was corrected computationally using synthetic template baselines, and reads within Hamming distance 2 were collapsed, with unmergeable singletons discarded. Reads were aligned against IMGT to assign V, D and J genes, CDR3 length and insertions or deletions at six rearrangement sites. Clonotype counts were normalized to sorted cell number within each subset before computing true diversity and Gini coefficients with the tcR R package. Repertoire sharing was quantified using the overlap coefficient calculated on TCRB nucleotide sequences. As a proxy for the pre-selection repertoire, out-of-frame TCRB sequences from naive cells were analyzed. TCRdb obtained this table from immuneACCESS and retained in-frame rearrangements with V and J assigned. These tables miss some clones; where compared with another copy, unresolved V genes account for less than half of the shortfall, and the remainder is unexplained. V and J calls and clone size are those listed in that table; D and trimming were worked out from the DNA. The sample table shows just over 450,000 clones, and roughly 30% are seen once. The ten biggest clones cover about 0.06% of the sample.

The source of this sequence is a man in his late teens or twenties in good health. This chain is built from TRBV7-2 and TRBJ2-7; no D gene call is confident. The sequenced sample was naive CD4+ T cells from blood. The sample's cell subset or site label, decoded: true naive CD4+ T cells. The nucleotide sequence reads TGTGCCAGCAGTCGCGACATATCCTACGAGCAGTACTTC. This translates into CASSRDISYEQYF.